This TCR beta chain stems from a study of patients and donors after allogeneic stem cell transplantation. TCRdb reanalysed the RT-PCR reads using MiXCR and keeps one entry per CDR3 protein. The sample consists of about a million distinct CDR3 sequences, around 17% of them appearing once. V gave up 4 bases and J gave up 8 bases, with 10 bases separating them. CDR1 and CDR2 from the germline V gene are SGHRS and YFSETQ. There are 12 residues in the CDR3. The specimen sequenced was blood, either unsorted or a sorted T cell fraction (not recorded which). The V gene is TRBV5-1, the J gene TRBJ2-1; no firm D call. The sequence was collected from a human donor who was either an allogeneic HSCT recipient or a stem cell or donor lymphocyte infusion donor (not recorded which). It is not recorded whose cells these are; they may come from a transplant donor. As DNA, the CDR3 is TGCGCCAGCAGCACGTCCGCGGATGAGCAGTTCTTC. It translates to CASSTSADEQFF.